The present entry profiles one T cell receptor beta chain with its context. It lacks a known antigen. Base-call qualities are not available, and no considerably larger clone is one nucleotide away. Spanning cysteine to phenylalanine, the CDR3 consists of 15 amino acids. CDR3 DNA only is kept here, 45 bases in frame from base 1. The germline V gene sets CDR1 to LGHNA and CDR2 to YSLEER. Trimming costs V 0 bases and J 7 bases, and their ends lie 16 bases apart. Read against the paper, the sample's time point label means: baseline before first vaccination. Samples from vaccinated people were obtained from the UK trials COV001 and COV002, which included a single-blind randomized controlled phase 2/3 trial of AZD1222 (ChAdOx1 nCoV-19) in healthy adults. For TCRbeta chain sequencing, PBMC samples from trial participants were taken at day 0 and at day 28 after the second dose. The data were taken from a study of T cell responses to AZD1222 COVID-19 vaccine (dated by TCRdb to about 2021). Broadly, across the study: AZD1222 recipients with second doses at about 4 weeks or about 12 weeks were pooled, because spike-specific TCR depth and breadth did not differ between schedules. Enrollment into the trials was organized by age into subgroups of 18-55, 56-69 and 70-plus years, and those subgroups contained roughly 150, 30 and 60 TCR-sequenced participants, respectively. TCR sequencing covered fewer than 250 trial participants: roughly 200 given two doses of AZD1222 and approximately 25 given two doses of MenACWY control vaccine. The full study reports these points: Participants were mostly white British and included more females than males, and it was suggested by the authors that clonal diversity may have been underestimated. Because no day 14 peak-response samples were available, the repertoires could be characterized only after the peak T cell response. Conclusions about previously exposed vaccinees are limited, since just six or seven AZD1222 recipients were seropositive for SARS-CoV-2 at baseline. After two AZD1222 doses, spike-specific TCR breadth and depth were significantly higher than at day 0 and than in MenACWY recipients. Reportedly, almost half of the unique spike-specific TCRs recognized epitopes lying outside the regions that are mutated in the B.1.351 and B.1.1.7 variants. The vaccine-associated CD4 TCRs covered the entire spike protein, and the dominant responses fell in regions 160-218 and 743-854. The 56-69-year group was small, and its depth increase did not reach significance, likely because of low power.

The CDR3 regions of human TCRbeta chains were analyzed by immunosequencing. As for the authors' bioinformatics: TCRs in the repertoires were compared against a reference library of SARS-CoV-2-specific TCRs that had been generated with the MIRA antigen-specificity platform. Breadth was defined as the fraction of unique TCRs that were SARS-CoV-2-associated. Depth was defined as the fraction of total T cells that were SARS-CoV-2-associated. Using the MIRA data, each spike-specific TCR was mapped to the spike region that the TCR reacts to and placed in a CD4 or CD8 class. Log10-transformed breadth and depth values were compared by one-way ANOVA with Sidak's multiple comparisons tests. TCRdb retrieved this table from immuneACCESS and kept in-frame rearrangements only. Not all clones are present; in checked studies, unresolved V genes account for under half, and no reason is known for the remainder. That table is the source of V, J and clone size, and D and trimming were worked out from the DNA. This sample lists 100,000 to 120,000 clones; 65% to 85% were detected once. The ten top clones hold around 4.6% of the sample.

The chain couples TRBV4-3 to TRBJ2-7; TRBD2 is a weak D gene call, 6 bases matching. This specimen consisted of peripheral blood, obtained on day 0 of AZD1222 vaccination. This receptor was identified in an adult in good health. The DNA sequence is as follows: TGCGCCAGCAGCCAAGATACAGGAGCGGGTTCTGAGCAGTACTTC. The translation is CASSQDTGAGSEQYF.